The text below deals with one T cell receptor beta chain. No antigen is known for it. Using immunoSEQ multiplex PCR, the repertoire was profiled, and TCRdb retains in-frame clones only, with some absent. The sample lists 55,000 to 70,000 clones; 70% to 80% were seen once. This sample is drawn from a study of radiotherapy plus CTLA-4 blockade in lung cancer. Study context: An objective response was seen in 15% to 20% of patients, and disease control in less than 40%. Study results and caveats: Expansion in blood of tumor-derived TCR clones was seen after radiotherapy plus ipilimumab.

Germline V gives CDR1 SGHRS, CDR2 YFSETQ. V was pared by 4 bases and J by 0 bases, with 6 bases of the junction left unmatched. The CDR3 covers 16 residues. This sequence joins TRBV5-1 and TRBJ1-4; 7 bases are a match to TRBD1. Sequencing used peripheral blood, obtained from a patient treated with radiotherapy plus ipilimumab. The TCR was taken from a human donor with non-small cell lung cancer who had a complete response to radiotherapy plus ipilimumab. The CDR3 coding sequence is TGCGCCAGCAGCACGGGACAGCTGGCAACTAATGAAAAACTGTTTTTT. It translates to CASSTGQLATNEKLFF.